This TCR beta chain derives from a study of shared clonotypes between healthy human individuals. The CD4+ fraction was divided into a CD45RA+ naive subset and a CD45RA-negative memory subset. Study-wide results and limits: Sorted-subset sequencing, rarefaction showed, was incomplete despite large depth.

Clones were sequenced by immunoSEQ multiplex PCR, and TCRdb holds only the in-frame ones, with some missing. The table lists 2,500,000 or so clones, over 85% of them singletons. In the case of this clone: As yet, its antigen is unknown.

The germline V gene has CDR1 LGHNA and CDR2 YSLEER. Trimming took 1 base from V and 8 from J; bases not matched to a gene: 7. The length of the CDR3 is 16 residues. The sequence was obtained from a man aged 18 to 30 in good health. Some clones in this sample may be carry-over from other donors' samples. The sample consisted of naive CD4+ T cells from PBMCs. Subset meaning: CD45RA+ positively selected. This rearrangement joins TRBV4-3 to TRBJ2-1, with 11 bases lining up with TRBD1. This CDR3 is CASSQAGTGGIDEQFF. In DNA, the CDR3 is TGCGCCAGCAGCCAAGCCGGGACAGGGGGTATAGATGAGCAGTTCTTC.